This is a list of T cell receptor beta chains from one sample in a study of T cell repertoires in cytomegalovirus infection. The antigens for these receptors are not known. TCRdb used MiXCR to reprocess the reads, holding one entry per CDR3 protein. Here the sample spans approximately 1,000,000 distinct CDR3 sequences, 31% being singletons. The sequenced sample was cultured CD8+ T cells from PBMCs, obtained from culture after CMV antigen stimulation. These receptors all stem from a human donor in good health (CMV status not recorded). Some clones in this sample may be carry-over from other donors' samples. CDR3s include the opening cysteine and the closing phenylalanine or tryptophan. The D gene is left open where the match is weak. Some rows have no size entry. The others give once, few or many, or a class for an expanded clone.

TRBJ2-2 | NA | TRBV7-9 | many | CASSFPLLNTGELFF | TGTGCCAGCAGCTTCCCTCTTCTGAACACCGGGGAGCTGTTTTTT
TRBJ1-2 | NA | TRBV5-6 | NA | CASSLELSNYGYTF | TGTGCCAGCAGCTTGGAACTCTCTAACTATGGCTACACCTTC
TRBJ2-2 | NA | TRBV6-5 | few | CASSYTSLYTGELFF | TGTGCCAGCAGTTACACTAGTCTATACACCGGGGAGCTGTTTTTT
TRBJ2-3 | TRBD1 | TRBV7-6 | many | CASSHGTGGLDTQYF | TGTGCCAGCAGCCATGGGACAGGGGGCTTAGATACGCAGTATTTT
TRBJ2-2 | TRBD2 | TRBV7-9 | few | CASSLPSGGAAGGELFF | TGTGCCAGCAGCTTACCTAGCGGGGGGGCAGCCGGCGGGGAGCTGTTTTTT
TRBJ2-1 | TRBD2 | TRBV10-3 | few | CAISDSGGVNEQFF | TGTGCCATCAGTGATAGCGGGGGGGTAAATGAGCAGTTCTTC
TRBJ2-1 | TRBD1 | TRBV20-1 | NA | CSARSPPGTGNNEQFF | TGCAGTGCTAGATCCCCTCCCGGGACAGGGAACAATGAGCAGTTCTTC
TRBJ2-2 | NA | TRBV6-2/TRBV6-3 | NA | CTSSSARAHTGELFF | TGTACCAGCAGTTCGGCCAGGGCGCACACCGGGGAGCTGTTTTTT
TRBJ2-5 | NA | TRBV13 | NA | CASSTRTQETQYF | TGTGCCAGCAGTACGCGTACCCAAGAGACCCAGTACTTC
TRBJ2-5 | NA | TRBV7-9 | NA | CASSSREYKETQYF | TGTGCCAGCAGCTCGAGGGAGTACAAAGAGACCCAGTACTTC
TRBJ2-2 | NA | TRBV11-3 | NA | CASSLRSLGELFF | TGTGCCAGCAGCTTAAGATCCCTAGGGGAGCTGTTTTTT
TRBJ2-1 | NA | TRBV4-1 | NA | CASSQVQGSSYNEQFF | TGCGCCAGCAGCCAAGTCCAGGGGAGCTCCTACAATGAGCAGTTCTTC
TRBJ1-1 | NA | TRBV7-6 | many | CASSLEQITEAFF | TGTGCCAGCAGCTTAGAACAGATCACTGAAGCTTTCTTT
TRBJ1-5 | NA | TRBV6-2/TRBV6-3 | NA | CASSQQTLRHRGNQPQHF | TGTGCCAGCAGCCAACAAACCCTCAGGCATAGAGGCAATCAGCCCCAGCATTTT
TRBJ1-1 | NA | TRBV25-1 | NA | CASSEYNPGAEAFF | TGTGCCAGCAGTGAATATAATCCTGGAGCTGAAGCTTTCTTT
TRBJ1-1 | TRBD1 | TRBV2 | few | CASSDPTGVNTEAFF | TGTGCCAGCAGTGATCCGACAGGGGTGAACACTGAAGCTTTCTTT
TRBJ2-1 | TRBD1 | TRBV6-5 | NA | CASSYPRTGGLDEQFF | TGTGCCAGCAGTTACCCCCGGACAGGGGGCTTGGATGAGCAGTTCTTC
TRBJ1-2 | NA | TRBV6-2/TRBV6-3 | few | CASSYRGENYGYTF | TGTGCCAGCAGTTACCGTGGAGAGAACTATGGCTACACCTTC
TRBJ2-1 | NA | TRBV24-1 | once | CATSDSMNEQFF | TGTGCCACCAGTGATTCCATGAATGAGCAGTTCTTC
TRBJ2-2 | TRBD2 | TRBV12-3/TRBV12-4 | NA | CASSHLAGGDTGELFF | TGTGCCAGCAGCCATTTGGCGGGGGGGGACACCGGGGAGCTGTTTTTT
TRBJ2-5 | NA | TRBV7-6 | many | CASSFQPTLDETQYF | TGTGCCAGCAGCTTTCAACCGACTCTCGACGAGACCCAGTACTTC
TRBJ2-1 | NA | TRBV7-2 | many | CASSLVWDSNEQFF | TGTGCCAGCAGCTTAGTGTGGGACTCCAATGAGCAGTTCTTC
TRBJ2-5 | NA | TRBV27 | few | CAVGRGEQETQYF | TGTGCCGTCGGTAGGGGGGAACAAGAGACCCAGTACTTC
TRBJ2-1 | NA | TRBV19 | once | CASSIGYPPDNEQFF | TGTGCCAGTAGTATAGGCTACCCCCCGGACAATGAGCAGTTCTTC
TRBJ2-1 | TRBD1 | TRBV5-6 | NA | CASSSPGQSSYNEQFF | TGTGCCAGCAGCTCCCCGGGACAGAGCTCCTACAATGAGCAGTTCTTC
TRBJ2-1 | NA | TRBV27 | few | CASSLSWGNSYNEQFF | TGTGCCAGCAGTTTATCATGGGGAAACTCCTACAATGAGCAGTTCTTC
TRBJ2-3 | NA | TRBV7-6 | many | CASSQGPPDTQYF | TGTGCCAGCAGCCAAGGACCGCCAGATACGCAGTATTTT
TRBJ2-3 | NA | TRBV7-9 | few | CASSSDERRRTVRTDTQYF | TGTGCCAGCAGCTCAGACGAACGCCGCAGAACGGTCCGGACGGATACGCAGTATTTT
TRBJ1-1 | NA | TRBV7-9 | NA | CASSSSLGGGTEAFF | TGTGCCAGCAGCTCCTCCCTGGGGGGTGGCACTGAAGCTTTCTTT
TRBJ2-5 | NA | TRBV6-5 | few | CASRQLETVQETQYF | TGTGCCAGCAGACAGCTCGAGACAGTACAAGAGACCCAGTACTTC
TRBJ1-4 | NA | TRBV4-3 | NA | CASSQDFWNSLSAGTNEKLFF | TGCGCCAGCAGCCAAGATTTTTGGAACAGCCTTTCGGCGGGCACTAATGAAAAACTGTTTTTT
TRBJ2-7 | TRBD1 | TRBV6-5 | NA | CASSPDREPYEQYF | TGTGCCAGCAGCCCCGACAGGGAACCCTACGAGCAGTACTTC
TRBJ1-1 | TRBD1 | TRBV9 | NA | CASSGRTGHTKAFF | TGTGCCAGCAGCGGGCGGACAGGGCACACTAAAGCTTTCTTT
TRBJ2-3 | NA | TRBV5-6 | NA | CASSLGIPWGDTQYF | TGTGCCAGCAGCTTGGGTATCCCATGGGGAGATACGCAGTATTTT
TRBJ2-5 | NA | TRBV20-1 | few | CSALEGAQYF | TGCAGTGCCCTTGAAGGGGCCCAGTACTTC
TRBJ1-4 | TRBD1 | TRBV29-1 | NA | CSGQGEDEKLFF | TGCAGCGGACAGGGAGAAGATGAAAAACTGTTTTTT
TRBJ2-1 | NA | TRBV19 | NA | CASTGPSVPTNEQFF | TGTGCCAGTACCGGGCCCTCCGTCCCTACGAATGAGCAGTTCTTC
TRBJ1-2 | NA | TRBV4-1 | few | CASSQAGGGAGPNYGYTF | TGCGCCAGCAGCCAAGCGGGAGGTGGGGCTGGCCCTAACTATGGCTACACCTTC
TRBJ2-1 | TRBD2 | TRBV7-6 | many | CASSLALGLAGGHEQFF | TGTGCCAGCAGCTTAGCCCTCGGACTAGCGGGGGGCCATGAGCAGTTCTTC
TRBJ2-1 | NA | TRBV7-3 | NA | CASSPTVGRGYNEQFF | TGTGCCAGCAGCCCAACGGTAGGAAGGGGGTACAATGAGCAGTTCTTC
TRBJ1-1 | NA | TRBV19 | NA | CASSMVLGATEAFF | TGTGCCAGTAGTATGGTTTTAGGGGCCACTGAAGCTTTCTTT
TRBJ2-1 | NA | TRBV20-1 | few | CSARRATYNEQFF | TGCAGTGCTAGGAGGGCTACCTACAATGAGCAGTTCTTC
TRBJ1-1 | TRBD1 | TRBV9 | NA | CASSDGTGTKNTEAFF | TGTGCCAGCAGCGACGGGACAGGGACGAAGAACACTGAAGCTTTCTTT
TRBJ2-5 | NA | TRBV6-2/TRBV6-3 | few | CASSYYYIYQETQYF | TGTGCCAGCAGTTACTATTACATCTACCAAGAGACCCAGTACTTC
TRBJ1-2 | NA | TRBV4-1 | many | CASSQETTGSNYGYTF | TGCGCCAGCAGCCAAGAGACCACCGGATCTAACTATGGCTACACCTTC
TRBJ2-1 | TRBD1 | TRBV29-1 | NA | CSVWGDRGANEQFF | TGCAGCGTCTGGGGGGACAGGGGTGCCAATGAGCAGTTCTTC
TRBJ1-2 | NA | TRBV6-2/TRBV6-3 | NA | CASRDSHIYGYTF | TGTGCCAGCAGGGACAGCCACATCTATGGCTACACCTTC
TRBJ2-5 | TRBD1 | TRBV9 | many | CASSEGGTGRETQYF | TGTGCCAGCAGCGAGGGCGGGACAGGGAGAGAGACCCAGTACTTC
TRBJ1-1 | TRBD1 | TRBV7-8 | many | CASSLPQGADTEAFF | TGTGCCAGCAGCTTGCCCCAGGGGGCGGACACTGAAGCTTTCTTT
TRBJ2-2 | NA | TRBV5-6 | NA | CATESNTGELFF | TGTGCCACCGAGTCGAACACCGGGGAGCTGTTTTTT
TRBJ2-3 | NA | TRBV2 | NA | CASSEEGGVWTDTQYF | TGTGCCAGCAGTGAGGAGGGAGGCGTTTGGACAGATACGCAGTATTTT
TRBJ2-1 | TRBD2 | TRBV27 | many | CASSLSAGGYNEQFF | TGTGCCAGCAGCTTATCAGCGGGGGGGTACAATGAGCAGTTCTTC
TRBJ2-2 | NA | TRBV24-1 | NA | CATSVVSGELFF | TGTGCCACCAGTGTTGTTTCCGGGGAGCTGTTTTTT